One T cell receptor (beta chain) is described in this entry. Other nucleotide sequences in the sample specify the same CDR3. Primers for the PCR totalled 60 Vbeta and 13 Jbeta. Assay: immunoSEQ multiplex PCR; the TCRdb copy retains only in-frame clones and omits some. The sample records 150,000 to 200,000 clones, over 60% being singletons. From germline, CDR1 is GTSNPN and CDR2 SVGIG (reference sequence). The CDR3 runs 13 residues. V lost 3 bases and J 1 base, leaving 9 bases between the germline ends. This sample is drawn from a study of cytomegalovirus exposure and HLA in healthy donors. The TCR was taken from a girl under 18 in good health and CMV-seronegative. The sample was PBMCs. The J gene is TRBJ1-1, the V gene TRBV30; weak D call: TRBD1 (6 bases). Here the CDR3 DNA reads TGTGCCTGGAGCTTACAGGGGAACACTGAAGCTTTCTTT. Protein: CAWSLQGNTEAFF.